Listed below are T cell receptor beta chains from one sample, sequenced in a study of blood T cell repertoires in COVID-19. Clones were read by immunoSEQ multiplex PCR, and TCRdb kept only the in-frame ones, dropping some. The sample has roughly 200,000 clones, about four fifths seen once. Material for sequencing was peripheral blood. These receptor sequences come from a woman aged 40 to 50 with COVID-19, enrolled during active disease. CDR3s leave out the opening cysteine and the closing phenylalanine or tryptophan. The order of the fields is J gene, V gene, CDR3 length, CDR3 protein.

j_gene: TRBJ2-2; v_gene: TRBV19; len: 14; CDR3aa: ASSTPYRGATGELF
j_gene: TRBJ2-5; v_gene: TRBV4-1; len: 13; CDR3aa: ASSQVVAGEETQY
j_gene: TRBJ2-3; v_gene: TRBV5-1; len: 14; CDR3aa: ASSRRQGAFTDTQY
j_gene: TRBJ1-1; v_gene: TRBV6-5; len: 8; CDR3aa: ASSQSPGF
j_gene: TRBJ1-1; v_gene: TRBV6-5; len: 11; CDR3aa: ASKGQGATEAF
j_gene: TRBJ2-5; v_gene: TRBV10-3; len: 11; CDR3aa: AISDLRGETQY
j_gene: TRBJ1-2; v_gene: TRBV3-1/TRBV3-2; len: 16; CDR3aa: ASIPSPRTDLSNYGYT
j_gene: TRBJ2-1; v_gene: TRBV5-1; len: 13; CDR3aa: ASSLVRGGLNEQF
j_gene: TRBJ1-2; v_gene: TRBV6-5; len: 12; CDR3aa: ASSYVQAPYGYT
j_gene: TRBJ2-3; v_gene: TRBV7-9; len: 14; CDR3aa: ASSFGTGEAADTQY